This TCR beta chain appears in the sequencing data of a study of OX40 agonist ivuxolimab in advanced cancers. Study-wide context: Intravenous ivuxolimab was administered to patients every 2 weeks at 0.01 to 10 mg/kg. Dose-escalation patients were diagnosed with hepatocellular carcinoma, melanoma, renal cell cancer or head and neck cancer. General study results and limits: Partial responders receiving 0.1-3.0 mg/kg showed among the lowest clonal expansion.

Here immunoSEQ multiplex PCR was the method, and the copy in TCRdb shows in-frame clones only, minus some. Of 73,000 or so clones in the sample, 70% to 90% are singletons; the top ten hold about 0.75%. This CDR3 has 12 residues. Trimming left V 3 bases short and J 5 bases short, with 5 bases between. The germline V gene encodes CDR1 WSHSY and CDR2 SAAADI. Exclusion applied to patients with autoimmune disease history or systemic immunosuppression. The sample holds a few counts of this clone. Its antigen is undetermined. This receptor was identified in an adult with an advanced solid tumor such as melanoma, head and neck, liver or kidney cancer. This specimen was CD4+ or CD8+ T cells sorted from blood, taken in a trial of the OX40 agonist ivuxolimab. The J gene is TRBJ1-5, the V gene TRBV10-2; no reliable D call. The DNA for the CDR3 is TGCGCCAGCAGTGATAGTCATCAGCCCCAGCATTTT. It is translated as CASSDSHQPQHF.